This T cell receptor (beta chain) emerged from a study of glioma-infiltrating T cells after dendritic cell vaccination. As for the study in general: Autologous tumor lysate-pulsed dendritic cell vaccination was given between the early 2000s and the early 2010s. Dendritic cells derived from monocytes and pulsed with autologous tumor lysate formed the vaccine.

There are a few counts of this clone. V was shortened by 3 bases and J by 6 bases, with 16 bases between the two germline ends. This CDR3 comprises 14 residues. Germline CDR1 reads SGHDT; CDR2 reads YYEEEE. Produced via immunoSEQ multiplex PCR; TCRdb's table is partial and in-frame only. Here the sample spans around 60,000 clones, about 89% being singletons. Time point described: after dendritic cell vaccination, including at tumor progression/relapse. The receptor was derived from a human donor with glioblastoma. The specimen was blood, collected after dendritic cell vaccination. The chain couples TRBV5-6 to TRBJ2-7; TRBD1 is a possible D gene (5 bases). The CDR3: CASSSWGLTLEQYF. The CDR3 DNA reads TGTGCCAGCAGCTCTTGGGGCCTTACTCTCGAGCAGTACTTC.